This TCR beta chain appears in the sequencing data of a study of blood T cell repertoires in COVID-19. Sequenced by immunoSEQ multiplex PCR; TCRdb stores in-frame clones only, minus some. The data show 300,000 to 350,000 clones, with approximately 83% seen just once and 2.2% held by the top ten. The CDR3 runs to 15 residues. Looked up from germline, CDR1 is SGHTA and CDR2 is FQGTGA. V gave up 3 bases and J gave up 0 bases; unmatched junction bases: 2. Sequences were obtained from PBMCs or T cells enriched from blood (not recorded which). The chain uses TRBV7-3 and TRBJ2-3, with 8 bases that match TRBD2. This clonotype was sampled from a man aged 30 to 39 who had recovered from COVID-19. CDR3 nucleotides: TGTGCCAGCAGCTTGAGCGGGAGTAGCACAGATACGCAGTATTTT. This gives the protein CASSLSGSSTDTQYF.